Listed below are T cell receptor beta chains from one sample, sequenced in a study of T-cell reconstitution after alpha-beta-depleted transplantation in children. Each CDR3 protein is one row after TCRdb ran MiXCR on the PCR reads. Found here are 150,000 to 250,000 distinct CDR3 sequences, approximately 15% of them singletons; the top ten hold under 15%. Sequencing used PBMCs from the stem cell graft donor, obtained from the stem cell graft. Every receptor here comes from a human donor who donated a stem cell graft to a child with acute lymphoblastic leukemia. Both conserved end residues are part of each CDR3. D genes are given only for firm matches. Clone size appears in some rows only: once, few, many, or a class for an expanded clone.

d_gene: .; j_gene: TRBJ2-2; abundance: many; v_gene: TRBV3-1; CDR3nt: TGTGCCAGCAGCCTCGTGGGTGTATTAAATTATGATAACACCGGGGAGCTGTTTTTT; CDR3aa: CASSLVGVLNYDNTGELFF
d_gene: .; j_gene: TRBJ2-3; abundance: .; v_gene: TRBV20-1; CDR3nt: TGCAGTGCTAGGGGCCAGGGTCTAGGGGGAGATACGCAGTATTTT; CDR3aa: CSARGQGLGGDTQYF
d_gene: TRBD2; j_gene: TRBJ2-3; abundance: many; v_gene: TRBV7-2; CDR3nt: TGTGCCAGCAGCTTAGCGGCTAGCGGGAGCGGCACAGATACGCAGTATTTT; CDR3aa: CASSLAASGSGTDTQYF
d_gene: TRBD2; j_gene: TRBJ2-1; abundance: few; v_gene: TRBV11-2; CDR3nt: TGTGCCAGCAGCCCCACATCCAGGCCAGCGGGAGTTGTCTATGAGCAGTTCTTC; CDR3aa: CASSPTSRPAGVVYEQFF
d_gene: TRBD2; j_gene: TRBJ2-7; abundance: many; v_gene: TRBV29-1; CDR3nt: TGCAGCGTTGAAGCCCCGGGGGGAGAGCAGTACTTC; CDR3aa: CSVEAPGGEQYF
d_gene: TRBD2; j_gene: TRBJ2-1; abundance: many; v_gene: TRBV20-1; CDR3nt: TGCAGTGCTAGAGTTTGGACTAGCGGCTCCTACAATGAGCAGTTCTTC; CDR3aa: CSARVWTSGSYNEQFF
d_gene: TRBD2; j_gene: TRBJ2-7; abundance: .; v_gene: TRBV5-1; CDR3nt: TGCGCCAGCACCGTCCGGGAGGGCTTCGAGCAGTACTTC; CDR3aa: CASTVREGFEQYF
d_gene: TRBD1; j_gene: TRBJ2-7; abundance: .; v_gene: TRBV13; CDR3nt: TGTGCCAGCAGCTTAGGACAGGGGCCGGGGGAGCAGTACTTC; CDR3aa: CASSLGQGPGEQYF
d_gene: .; j_gene: TRBJ2-7; abundance: many; v_gene: TRBV5-1; CDR3nt: TGCGCCAGCAGCTTGGCCCCCGGCAGAACCCTCTACGAGCAGTACTTC; CDR3aa: CASSLAPGRTLYEQYF
d_gene: .; j_gene: TRBJ1-5; abundance: many; v_gene: TRBV10-3; CDR3nt: TGTGCCATCAGTGAGTCGCCAGGGGATGCTCAGCCCCAGCATTTT; CDR3aa: CAISESPGDAQPQHF
d_gene: TRBD2; j_gene: TRBJ2-1; abundance: .; v_gene: TRBV15; CDR3nt: TGTGCCACCAGCGCCAACTCGGGAGGGGGGGGAGTTGAGCAGTTCTTC; CDR3aa: CATSANSGGGGVEQFF
d_gene: .; j_gene: TRBJ2-7; abundance: many; v_gene: TRBV12-3/TRBV12-4; CDR3nt: TGTGCCAGCAGTTCCCATGGACGGGGCTCCTACGAGCAGTACTTC; CDR3aa: CASSSHGRGSYEQYF
d_gene: TRBD2; j_gene: TRBJ2-1; abundance: few; v_gene: TRBV5-6; CDR3nt: TGTGCCAGCAGCCCCACAATCGGACTAGCGGGAGTAAGTGAGCAGTTCTTC; CDR3aa: CASSPTIGLAGVSEQFF
d_gene: TRBD1; j_gene: TRBJ1-2; abundance: many; v_gene: TRBV5-5; CDR3nt: TGTGCCAGCAGCCCGGGACAGGGGGCGTTTGGTGGCTACACCTTC; CDR3aa: CASSPGQGAFGGYTF
d_gene: .; j_gene: TRBJ2-1; abundance: many; v_gene: TRBV11-2; CDR3nt: TGTGCCAGCAGCTTAGAGGGACTTACGCCCTTC; CDR3aa: CASSLEGLTPF
d_gene: .; j_gene: TRBJ2-5; abundance: many; v_gene: TRBV29-1; CDR3nt: TGCAGCGTAGGAGACGCCGAGACCCAGTACTTC; CDR3aa: CSVGDAETQYF
d_gene: .; j_gene: TRBJ2-7; abundance: many; v_gene: TRBV6-5; CDR3nt: TGTGCCAGCAGTTACTCCCAGAGCTCCTACGAGCAGTACTTC; CDR3aa: CASSYSQSSYEQYF
d_gene: .; j_gene: TRBJ2-1; abundance: few; v_gene: TRBV27; CDR3nt: TGTGCCAGCAAAGGCGGAGCCCACAACAATGAGCAGTTCTTC; CDR3aa: CASKGGAHNNEQFF
d_gene: .; j_gene: TRBJ1-3; abundance: many; v_gene: TRBV25-1; CDR3nt: TGTGCCAGCAGTGAATTAGGGCTCCAGGGTCCCTCTGGAAACACCATATATTTT; CDR3aa: CASSELGLQGPSGNTIYF
d_gene: TRBD2; j_gene: TRBJ2-3; abundance: .; v_gene: TRBV25-1; CDR3nt: TGTGCCAGCAGTGACGGGAGGATGAGCACAGATACGCAGTATTTT; CDR3aa: CASSDGRMSTDTQYF
d_gene: TRBD2; j_gene: TRBJ2-1; abundance: many; v_gene: TRBV20-1; CDR3nt: TGCAGTGCTAAGGGCCCTAGCGGGAGGTCTGAGCAGTTCTTC; CDR3aa: CSAKGPSGRSEQFF
d_gene: TRBD2; j_gene: TRBJ2-7; abundance: .; v_gene: TRBV3-1; CDR3nt: TGTGCCAGCAGCCACCATAGCGGGAGGGCCCTCTACGAGCAGTACTTC; CDR3aa: CASSHHSGRALYEQYF
d_gene: .; j_gene: TRBJ2-1; abundance: many; v_gene: TRBV20-1; CDR3nt: TGCAGTGCCTCGACCCTGTTGGTGGGTGCCTACAATGAGCAGTTCTTC; CDR3aa: CSASTLLVGAYNEQFF
d_gene: .; j_gene: TRBJ2-2; abundance: many; v_gene: TRBV12-3/TRBV12-4; CDR3nt: TGTGCCAGCAGCCGGGCTGGGTCCGGGGAGCTGTTTTTT; CDR3aa: CASSRAGSGELFF
d_gene: .; j_gene: TRBJ2-1; abundance: many; v_gene: TRBV4-1; CDR3nt: TGCGCCAGCAGCCAAGGGCTTCGTTCGCTTGAGCAGTTCTTC; CDR3aa: CASSQGLRSLEQFF
d_gene: .; j_gene: TRBJ2-7; abundance: few; v_gene: TRBV10-3; CDR3nt: TGTGCCACAAAGCCCGGAACCTACGAGCAGTACTTC; CDR3aa: CATKPGTYEQYF
d_gene: TRBD1; j_gene: TRBJ1-1; abundance: many; v_gene: TRBV10-3; CDR3nt: TGTGCCATCAGGCCGGGACAGGGGGCTATAAGGAACACTGAAGCTTTCTTT; CDR3aa: CAIRPGQGAIRNTEAFF
d_gene: .; j_gene: TRBJ2-5; abundance: many; v_gene: TRBV29-1; CDR3nt: TGCAGCGTTGAAGACGGAGGACCCCAGTACTTC; CDR3aa: CSVEDGGPQYF
d_gene: .; j_gene: TRBJ2-7; abundance: many; v_gene: TRBV29-1; CDR3nt: TGCAGCTTCGGGGGGCGCGAGCAGTACTTC; CDR3aa: CSFGGREQYF
d_gene: .; j_gene: TRBJ2-3; abundance: many; v_gene: TRBV12-3/TRBV12-4; CDR3nt: TGTGCCAGTTCGACCAGGGTGCAAGATACGCAGTATTTT; CDR3aa: CASSTRVQDTQYF
d_gene: .; j_gene: TRBJ2-7; abundance: few; v_gene: TRBV7-9; CDR3nt: TGTGCCAGCAGCTCCGGCAGGGGTATCAACGAGCAGTACTTC; CDR3aa: CASSSGRGINEQYF
d_gene: TRBD2; j_gene: TRBJ2-5; abundance: few; v_gene: TRBV5-1; CDR3nt: TGCGCCAGCAGCCCAGGACTAGCGGGGGGGGAAGAGACCCAGTACTTC; CDR3aa: CASSPGLAGGEETQYF
d_gene: .; j_gene: TRBJ2-7; abundance: .; v_gene: TRBV30; CDR3nt: TGTGCCTGGAGTGGAACCGCCGTCTCCTACGAGCAGTACTTC; CDR3aa: CAWSGTAVSYEQYF
d_gene: .; j_gene: TRBJ2-1; abundance: .; v_gene: TRBV5-4; CDR3nt: TGTGCCAGCAGCTCAGCTAGTGACCCGTGGGGGACCTACAATGAGCAGTTCTTC; CDR3aa: CASSSASDPWGTYNEQFF
d_gene: .; j_gene: TRBJ2-1; abundance: few; v_gene: TRBV6-1; CDR3nt: TGTGCCAGCAGCCTAGAGGGGGGGCCAGGGGGCATGGATGAGCAGTTCTTC; CDR3aa: CASSLEGGPGGMDEQFF
d_gene: TRBD1; j_gene: TRBJ2-3; abundance: few; v_gene: TRBV25-1; CDR3nt: TGTGCCAGCAGACCTAGACAGGGTTTAGAGGCAGATACGCAGTATTTT; CDR3aa: CASRPRQGLEADTQYF
d_gene: .; j_gene: TRBJ1-1; abundance: many; v_gene: TRBV28; CDR3nt: TGTGCCAGCAGTTTCTCGGGGGAGGACACTGAAGCTTTCTTT; CDR3aa: CASSFSGEDTEAFF
d_gene: .; j_gene: TRBJ2-7; abundance: many; v_gene: TRBV10-3; CDR3nt: TGTGCCATCAGTGTACAGGGCTACGAGCAGTACTTC; CDR3aa: CAISVQGYEQYF
d_gene: .; j_gene: TRBJ1-3; abundance: few; v_gene: TRBV18; CDR3nt: TGTGCCAGCTCACTCAACCAGGGACTGCTTGGAAACACCATATATTTT; CDR3aa: CASSLNQGLLGNTIYF
d_gene: TRBD2; j_gene: TRBJ2-1; abundance: .; v_gene: TRBV12-3/TRBV12-4; CDR3nt: TGTGCCAGCAGTTTGGACGGGAGGCCTTCCTACAATGAGCAGTTCTTC; CDR3aa: CASSLDGRPSYNEQFF
d_gene: .; j_gene: TRBJ1-1; abundance: .; v_gene: TRBV6-1; CDR3nt: TGTGCCAGCAGTCCGGAATTGGGACGGAAAAACACTGAAGCTTTCTTT; CDR3aa: CASSPELGRKNTEAFF
d_gene: TRBD2; j_gene: TRBJ2-2; abundance: many; v_gene: TRBV20-1; CDR3nt: TGCAGTGCTAAACCACTAGCGGGAGGGACCGGGGAGCTGTTTTTT; CDR3aa: CSAKPLAGGTGELFF
d_gene: TRBD2; j_gene: TRBJ2-1; abundance: many; v_gene: TRBV12-3/TRBV12-4; CDR3nt: TGTGCCAGCACCTTTCGCGGGAGAGCCGGGGATGAGCAGTTCTTC; CDR3aa: CASTFRGRAGDEQFF
d_gene: .; j_gene: TRBJ2-5; abundance: many; v_gene: TRBV25-1; CDR3nt: TGTGCCAGCACTGAGGGCAACCAAGAGACCCAGTACTTC; CDR3aa: CASTEGNQETQYF
d_gene: .; j_gene: TRBJ1-2; abundance: many; v_gene: TRBV4-2; CDR3nt: TGTGCCAGCAGATCAGTTGGGGGCAGGAACTATGGCTACACCTTC; CDR3aa: CASRSVGGRNYGYTF
d_gene: .; j_gene: TRBJ2-3; abundance: many; v_gene: TRBV11-2; CDR3nt: TGTGCCAGCAGCCAACAGGGATCTAGCACAGATACGCAGTATTTT; CDR3aa: CASSQQGSSTDTQYF
d_gene: .; j_gene: TRBJ1-3; abundance: many; v_gene: TRBV9; CDR3nt: TGTGCCAGCAGCGTAGTCCCGGGTGGAAGCGGAAACACCATATATTTT; CDR3aa: CASSVVPGGSGNTIYF
d_gene: TRBD1; j_gene: TRBJ2-7; abundance: many; v_gene: TRBV12-3/TRBV12-4; CDR3nt: TGTGCCAGCAGCCGGGGGACAGGGACCGCGTACGAGCAGTACTTC; CDR3aa: CASSRGTGTAYEQYF
d_gene: TRBD2; j_gene: TRBJ2-5; abundance: many; v_gene: TRBV3-1; CDR3nt: TGTGCCAGCAGCCAAGATTACCTAGCGGGAGGGCCGTCATGGGAGACCCAGTACTTC; CDR3aa: CASSQDYLAGGPSWETQYF
d_gene: .; j_gene: TRBJ2-2; abundance: many; v_gene: TRBV7-8; CDR3nt: TGTGCCAGCAGCTTTGGAGGGGAGCTGTTTTTT; CDR3aa: CASSFGGELFF
d_gene: .; j_gene: TRBJ1-1; abundance: many; v_gene: TRBV7-9; CDR3nt: TGTGCCAGCAGCTTCACAGGGAACACTGAAGCTTTCTTT; CDR3aa: CASSFTGNTEAFF